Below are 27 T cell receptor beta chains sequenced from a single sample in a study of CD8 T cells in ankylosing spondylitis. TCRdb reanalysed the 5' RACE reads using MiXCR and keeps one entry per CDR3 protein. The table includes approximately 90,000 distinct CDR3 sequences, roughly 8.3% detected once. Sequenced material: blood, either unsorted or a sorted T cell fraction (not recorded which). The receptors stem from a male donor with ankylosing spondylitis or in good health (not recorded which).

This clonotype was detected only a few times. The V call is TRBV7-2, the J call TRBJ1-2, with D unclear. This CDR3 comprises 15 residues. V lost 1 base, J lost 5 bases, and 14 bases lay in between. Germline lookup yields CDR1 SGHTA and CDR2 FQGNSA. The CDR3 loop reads CASSLDVGGLYGYTF. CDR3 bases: TGTGCCAGCAGCTTAGACGTGGGAGGCCTTTATGGCTACACCTTC.

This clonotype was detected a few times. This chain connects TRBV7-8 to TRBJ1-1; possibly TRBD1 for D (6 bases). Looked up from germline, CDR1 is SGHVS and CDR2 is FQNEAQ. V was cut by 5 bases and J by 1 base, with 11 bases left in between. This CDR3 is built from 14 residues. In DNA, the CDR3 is TGTGCCAGCAGCGTAACAGGGCCGAACACTGAAGCTTTCTTT. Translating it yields CASSVTGPNTEAFF.

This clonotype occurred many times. Here the CDR3 reads CASSHSYEQYF. Written as DNA, the CDR3 is TGCGCCAGCAGCCACTCCTACGAGCAGTACTTC. The chain employs TRBV5-1 and TRBJ2-7; unclear D gene. Germline loops: CDR1 SGHRS, CDR2 YFSETQ. There are 11 residues in the CDR3. Trimming took 4 bases from V and 0 from J, leaving 2 bases between them. The full variable domain, in which reference TRBV5-1 and TRBJ2-7 provide the parts outside the CDR3, is KAGVTQTPRYLIKTRGQQVTLSCSPISGHRSVSWYQQTPGQGLQFLFEYFSETQRNKGNFPGRFSGRQFSNSRSEMNVSTLELGDSALYLCASSHSYEQYFGPGTRLTVT.

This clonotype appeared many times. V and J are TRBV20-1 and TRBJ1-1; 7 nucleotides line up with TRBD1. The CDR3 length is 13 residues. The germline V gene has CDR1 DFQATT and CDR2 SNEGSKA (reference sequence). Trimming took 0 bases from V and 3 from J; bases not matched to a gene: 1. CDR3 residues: CSAREQGDTEAFF. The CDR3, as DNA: TGCAGTGCTAGAGAGCAGGGGGACACTGAAGCTTTCTTT.

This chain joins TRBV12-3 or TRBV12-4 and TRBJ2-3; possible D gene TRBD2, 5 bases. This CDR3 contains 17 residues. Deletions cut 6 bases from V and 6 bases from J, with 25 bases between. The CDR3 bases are TGTGCCAGCAGAGGCGGGTGGAGCCTAGCCTTGCGGGATACGCAGTATTTT. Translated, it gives CASRGGWSLALRDTQYF.

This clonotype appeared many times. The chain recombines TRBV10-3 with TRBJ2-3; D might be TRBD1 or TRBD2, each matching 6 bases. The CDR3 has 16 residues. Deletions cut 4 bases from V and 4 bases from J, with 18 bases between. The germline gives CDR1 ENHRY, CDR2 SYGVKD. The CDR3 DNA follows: TGTGCCATCAGTGGGGGACTTGGGGGGCTCCCAGATACGCAGTATTTT. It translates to CAISGGLGGLPDTQYF.

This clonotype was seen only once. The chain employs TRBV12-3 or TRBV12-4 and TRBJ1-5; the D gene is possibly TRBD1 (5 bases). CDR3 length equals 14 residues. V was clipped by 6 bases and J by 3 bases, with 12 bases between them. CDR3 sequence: CASSADRYNQPQHF. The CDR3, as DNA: TGTGCCAGCAGCGCCGACAGATACAATCAGCCCCAGCATTTT.

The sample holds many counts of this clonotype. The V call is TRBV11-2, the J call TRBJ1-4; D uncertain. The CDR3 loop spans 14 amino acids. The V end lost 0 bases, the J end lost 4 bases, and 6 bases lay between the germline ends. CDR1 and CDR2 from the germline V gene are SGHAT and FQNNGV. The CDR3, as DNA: TGTGCCAGCAGCTTAGAAGGGAATAATGAAAAACTGTTTTTT. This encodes CASSLEGNNEKLFF.

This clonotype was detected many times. The CDR3 DNA is TGTGCCAGCAATGGGGCTAGGTCCTACAATGAGCAGTTCTTC. As protein: CASNGARSYNEQFF. The V call is TRBV6-2 or TRBV6-3, the J call TRBJ2-1, with a possible D match to TRBD1 (5 bases). CDR1 MNHEY and CDR2 SVGEGT come from the germline V gene. V was trimmed by 7 bases and J by 1 base, leaving 11 bases between them. The CDR3 covers 14 residues.

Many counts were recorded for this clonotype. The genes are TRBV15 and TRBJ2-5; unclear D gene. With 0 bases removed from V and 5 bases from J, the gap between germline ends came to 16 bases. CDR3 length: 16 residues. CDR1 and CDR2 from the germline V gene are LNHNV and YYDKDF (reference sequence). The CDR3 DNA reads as TGTGCCACCAGCAGAGATGTGAGTCGAGGCCGGGAGACCCAGTACTTC. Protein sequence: CATSRDVSRGRETQYF.

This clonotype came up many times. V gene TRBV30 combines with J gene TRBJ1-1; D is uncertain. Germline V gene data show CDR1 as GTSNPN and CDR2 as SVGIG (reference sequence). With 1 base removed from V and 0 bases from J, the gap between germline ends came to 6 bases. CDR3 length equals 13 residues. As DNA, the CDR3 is TGTGCCTGGAGTGCAGCGATGAACACTGAAGCTTTCTTT. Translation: CAWSAAMNTEAFF. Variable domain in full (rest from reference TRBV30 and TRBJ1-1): SQTIHQWPATLVQPVGSPLSLECTVEGTSNPNLYWYRQAAGRGLQLLFYSVGIGQISSEVPQNLSASRPQDRQFILSSKKLLLSDSGFYLCAWSAAMNTEAFFGQGTRLTVV.

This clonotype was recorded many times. The CDR3 DNA is TGTGCCAGCAGCCAAGAAATCCCCTCCTACGAGCAGTACTTC. This gives the protein CASSQEIPSYEQYF. The chain carries TRBV4-2 and TRBJ2-7; D is unclear. This CDR3 is 14 amino acids long. V shed 0 bases and J shed 0 bases, with 6 bases lying between them. Germline-derived CDR1 and CDR2 are LGHNA and YNFKEQ.

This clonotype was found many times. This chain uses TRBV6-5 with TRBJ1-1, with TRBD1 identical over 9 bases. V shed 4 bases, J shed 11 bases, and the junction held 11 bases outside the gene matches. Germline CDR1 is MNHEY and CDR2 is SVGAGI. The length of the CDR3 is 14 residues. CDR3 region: CASSSPLADRGAFF. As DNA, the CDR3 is TGTGCCAGCAGTTCACCACTCGCGGACAGGGGCGCTTTCTTT.

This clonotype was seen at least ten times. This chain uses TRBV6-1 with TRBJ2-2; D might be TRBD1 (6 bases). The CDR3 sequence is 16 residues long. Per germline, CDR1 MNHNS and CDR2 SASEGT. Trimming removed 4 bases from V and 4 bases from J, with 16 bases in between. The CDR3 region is CASSGQAVRGTGELFF. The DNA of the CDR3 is TGTGCCAGCAGTGGACAGGCGGTCCGTGGCACCGGGGAGCTGTTTTTT.

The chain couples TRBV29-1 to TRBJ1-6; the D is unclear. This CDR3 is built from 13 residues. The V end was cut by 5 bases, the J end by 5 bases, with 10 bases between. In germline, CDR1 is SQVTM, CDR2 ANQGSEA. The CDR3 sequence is CSVREQHNSPLHF. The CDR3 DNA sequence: TGCAGCGTTCGGGAACAGCATAATTCACCCCTCCACTTT.

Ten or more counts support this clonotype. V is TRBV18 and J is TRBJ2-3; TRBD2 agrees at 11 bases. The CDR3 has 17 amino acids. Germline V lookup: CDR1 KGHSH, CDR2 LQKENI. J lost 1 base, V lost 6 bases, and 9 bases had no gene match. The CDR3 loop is CASSRSTSGGRTDTQYF. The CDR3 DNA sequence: TGTGCCAGCTCTCGATCTACTAGCGGGGGCCGCACAGATACGCAGTATTTT.

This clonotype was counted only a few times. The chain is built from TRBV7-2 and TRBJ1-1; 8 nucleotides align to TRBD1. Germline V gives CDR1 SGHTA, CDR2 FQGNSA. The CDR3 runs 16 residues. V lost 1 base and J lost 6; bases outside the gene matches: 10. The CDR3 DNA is TGTGCCAGCAGCTTAGGTAGGACAGGGTCCGCCGCTGAAGCTTTCTTT. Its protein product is CASSLGRTGSAAEAFF.

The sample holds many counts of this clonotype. CDR3 DNA sequence: TGTGCCAGCAGCTGGGGACTAGCGGGAGGTCGGGGCAATGAGCAGTTCTTC. Residues: CASSWGLAGGRGNEQFF. This sequence joins TRBV7-2 and TRBJ2-1, with TRBD2 matching 15 bases. The CDR3 runs to 17 residues. Trimming cost V 4 bases and J 6 bases; bases outside gene matches: 7. Per the germline V gene, CDR1 is SGHTA and CDR2 is FQGNSA.

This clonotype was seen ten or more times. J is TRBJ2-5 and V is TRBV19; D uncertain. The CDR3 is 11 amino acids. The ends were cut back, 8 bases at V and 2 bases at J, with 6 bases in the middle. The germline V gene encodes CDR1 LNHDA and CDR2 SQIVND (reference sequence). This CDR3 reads CASSVQETQYF. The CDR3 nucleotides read TGTGCCAGTTCGGTTCAAGAGACCCAGTACTTC.

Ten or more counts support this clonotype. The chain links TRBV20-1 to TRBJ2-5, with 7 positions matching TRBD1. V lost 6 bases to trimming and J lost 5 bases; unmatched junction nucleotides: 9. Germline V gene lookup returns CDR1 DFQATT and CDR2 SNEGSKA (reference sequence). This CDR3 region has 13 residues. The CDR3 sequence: CSALGGFDETQYF. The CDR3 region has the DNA TGCAGTGCGCTAGGGGGCTTTGATGAGACCCAGTACTTC.

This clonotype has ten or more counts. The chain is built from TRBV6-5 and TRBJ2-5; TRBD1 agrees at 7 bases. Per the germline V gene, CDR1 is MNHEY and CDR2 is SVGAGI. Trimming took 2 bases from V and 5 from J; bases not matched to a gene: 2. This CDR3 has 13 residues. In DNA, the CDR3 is TGTGCCAGCAGTTACGGGACAGTCGAGACCCAGTACTTC. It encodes CASSYGTVETQYF.

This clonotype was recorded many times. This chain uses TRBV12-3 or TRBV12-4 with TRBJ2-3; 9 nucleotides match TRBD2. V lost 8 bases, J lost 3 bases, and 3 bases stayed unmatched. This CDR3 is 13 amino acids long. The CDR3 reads CASGTSSTDTQYF. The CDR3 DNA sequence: TGTGCCAGCGGGACTAGCTCTACAGATACGCAGTATTTT.

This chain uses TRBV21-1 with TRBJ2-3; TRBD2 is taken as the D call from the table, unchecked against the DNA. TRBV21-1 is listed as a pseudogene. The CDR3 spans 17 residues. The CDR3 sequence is CASSKSPLAGGPDTQYF. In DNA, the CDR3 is TGTGCCAGCAGCAAATCCCCCCTAGCGGGGGGGCCAGATACGCAGTATTTT.

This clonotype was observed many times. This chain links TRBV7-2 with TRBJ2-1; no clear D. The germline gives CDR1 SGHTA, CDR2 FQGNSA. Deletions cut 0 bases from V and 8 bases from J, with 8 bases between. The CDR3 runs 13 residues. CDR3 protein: CASSLARVHEQFF. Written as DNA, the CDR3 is TGTGCCAGCAGCTTAGCTAGGGTCCATGAGCAGTTCTTC. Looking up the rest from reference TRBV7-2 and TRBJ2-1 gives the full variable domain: GAGVSQSPSNKVTEKGKDVELRCDPISGHTALYWYRQSLGQGLEFLIYFQGNSAPDKSGLPSDRFSAERTGGSVSTLTIQRTQQEDSAVYLCASSLARVHEQFFGPGTRLTVL.

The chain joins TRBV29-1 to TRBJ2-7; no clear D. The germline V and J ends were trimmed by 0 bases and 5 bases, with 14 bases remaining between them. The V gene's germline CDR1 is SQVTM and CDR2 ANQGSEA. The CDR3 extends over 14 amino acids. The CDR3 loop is CSVEDGTGRHEQYF. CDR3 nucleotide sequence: TGCAGCGTTGAAGACGGTACCGGGCGCCACGAGCAGTACTTC.

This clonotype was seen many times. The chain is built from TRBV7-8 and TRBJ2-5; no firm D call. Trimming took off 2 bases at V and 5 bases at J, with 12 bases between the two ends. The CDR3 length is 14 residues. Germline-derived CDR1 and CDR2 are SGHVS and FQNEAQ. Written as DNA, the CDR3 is TGTGCCAGCAGCTTAAATGACGGAACGGAGACCCAGTACTTC. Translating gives CASSLNDGTETQYF.

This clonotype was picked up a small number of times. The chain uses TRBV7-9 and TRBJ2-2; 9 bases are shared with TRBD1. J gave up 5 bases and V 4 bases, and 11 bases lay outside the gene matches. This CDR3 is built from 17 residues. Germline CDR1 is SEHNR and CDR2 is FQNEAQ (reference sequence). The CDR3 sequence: CASSYLEGQGITGELFF. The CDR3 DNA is TGTGCCAGCAGCTACCTTGAAGGACAGGGGATTACCGGGGAGCTGTTTTTT.